Shown below are 24 T cell receptor beta chains from a single sample sequenced in a study of molecular identifiers for immune sequencing clone quantification. A single record per CDR3 protein comes from TCRdb applying MiXCR to the PCR reads. The table shows 460,000 or so distinct CDR3 sequences, with 25% occurring only once. Sequencing was done on a sample of naive CD8+ T cells from blood, with Jurkat cell RNA spiked in. As for subset: FACS-sorted CD8+CD4-CCR7+CD45RA+ naive T cells. These receptors originate from a human donor in good health. Some libraries in this study had Jurkat cell RNA spiked in.

This clonotype showed up many times. The J gene is TRBJ1-4, the V gene TRBV9; D remains unclear. V lost 4 bases and J lost 2, with 15 bases in between. The CDR3 is 16 residues long. Germline V CDR1 and CDR2: SGDLS, YYNGEE. For the CDR3, the DNA is TGTGCCAGCAGCCCGTTCCGGGCACCCACTAATGAAAAACTGTTTTTT. Its protein product is CASSPFRAPTNEKLFF. The full variable domain, its missing parts supplied by reference TRBV9 and TRBJ1-4, is DSGVTQTPKHLITATGQRVTLRCSPRSGDLSVYWYQQSLDQGLQFLIQYYNGEERAKGNILERFSAQQFPDLHSELNLSSLELGDSALYFCASSPFRAPTNEKLFFGSGTQLSVL.

There are many counts of this clonotype. The CDR3 DNA follows: TGCGCCAGCAGCCAAGACGGACCTAACCCTCTCGGCTACACCTTC. Protein: CASSQDGPNPLGYTF. This chain joins TRBV4-1 and TRBJ1-2; D is unclear. V was pared by 0 bases and J by 8 bases, with 16 bases between. The CDR3 is made up of 15 amino acids. Germline V gene lookup returns CDR1 MGHRA and CDR2 YSYEKL.

This chain joins TRBV20-1 and TRBJ2-7; D is tentatively TRBD1 or TRBD2 (5 bases each). The CDR3 is 16 residues long. V was trimmed by 1 base and J by 2 bases, leaving 18 bases between them. Per germline, CDR1 DFQATT and CDR2 SNEGSKA (reference sequence). CDR3 in amino acids: CSARGSEGQLAYEQYF. CDR3 sequence (DNA): TGCAGTGCTAGAGGTTCAGAGGGGCAGTTGGCCTACGAGCAGTACTTC.

This clonotype was recorded many times. This chain uses TRBV28 with TRBJ1-1; D ambiguous. The CDR3 sequence is 13 residues long. Germline V gene data show CDR1 as MDHEN and CDR2 as SYDVKM. V lost 6 bases to trimming and J lost 2 bases, with 10 bases between them. CDR3 bases: TGTGCCAGCAGGGCGGGGTTCAACACTGAAGCTTTCTTT. Residues: CASRAGFNTEAFF.

Ten or more counts support this clonotype. This chain connects TRBV2 to TRBJ2-3; D unresolved. The CDR3 contains 11 residues. CDR1 is SNHLY, CDR2 FYNNEI, per germline. V dropped 8 bases and J dropped 7 bases, with 10 bases sitting between them. CDR3 region: CASQLPNTQYF. CDR3 DNA: TGTGCCAGCCAGCTTCCGAATACGCAGTATTTT. The full variable domain, rest sourced from reference TRBV2 and TRBJ2-3, is EPEVTQTPSHQVTQMGQEVILRCVPISNHLYFYWYRQILGQKVEFLVSFYNNEISEKSEIFDDQFSVERPDGSNFTLKIRSTKLEDSAMYFCASQLPNTQYFGPGTRLTVL.

This clonotype has a count of ten or more. The chain uses TRBV5-6 and TRBJ2-7; possible D gene TRBD1, 6 bases. Germline V gene data show CDR1 as SGHDT and CDR2 as YYEEEE. V lost 4 bases and J 0 bases, leaving 11 bases between the germline ends. CDR3 length: 14 residues. This CDR3 reads CASSPWDTSYEQYF. The CDR3, as DNA: TGTGCCAGCAGCCCATGGGACACCTCCTACGAGCAGTACTTC.

Many counts were recorded for this clonotype. The chain couples TRBV7-2 to TRBJ2-1, with 9 nucleotides matching TRBD2. The ends lost 0 bases at V and 9 bases at J; junction bases unmatched: 6. The CDR3 is made up of 15 amino acids. Per the germline V gene, CDR1 is SGHTA and CDR2 is FQGNSA. The CDR3 DNA is TGTGCCAGCAGCTTAGCGGGCGGGAGGGCCGGTGAGCAGTTCTTC. It encodes CASSLAGGRAGEQFF.

This clonotype was counted only a few times. V usage is TRBV28 and J usage is TRBJ2-1; D remains ambiguous. In germline, CDR1 is MDHEN, CDR2 SYDVKM. This CDR3 is 13 amino acids long. V was shortened by 5 bases and J by 7 bases, with 12 bases between the two germline ends. The CDR3 sequence is CASSGLLENEQFF. CDR3 DNA sequence: TGTGCCAGCAGTGGTCTGCTAGAAAATGAGCAGTTCTTC.

V usage is TRBV7-9 and J usage is TRBJ1-1, with D uncertain. Germline CDR1 SEHNR, CDR2 FQNEAQ (reference sequence). The CDR3 totals 13 residues. Trimming took 7 bases from V and 1 from J, leaving 10 bases between them. The CDR3 sequence: CASNFRPNTEAFF. CDR3 bases: TGTGCCAGCAACTTCCGTCCGAACACTGAAGCTTTCTTT.

CDR3 amino acids: CSARQLRDLTDTQYF. The DNA of the CDR3 is TGCAGTGCTAGGCAACTCCGGGACCTCACAGATACGCAGTATTTT. The J gene is TRBJ2-3, the V gene TRBV20-1; tentatively, D is TRBD1 or TRBD2 (5 bases each). The germline CDR1 and CDR2 sequences are DFQATT and SNEGSKA (reference sequence). With 3 bases removed from V and 2 bases from J, the gap between germline ends came to 15 bases. This CDR3 comprises 15 residues.

The genes are TRBV7-6 and TRBJ1-4, with no clear D. CDR1 is SGHVS and CDR2 is FNYEAQ in the germline V gene. V lost 4 bases and J lost 10, with 10 bases in between. The CDR3 has 12 amino acids. CDR3 protein: CASSSDDGKLFF. CDR3 in DNA: TGTGCCAGCAGCTCGGACGATGGAAAACTGTTTTTT.

This chain joins TRBV7-9 and TRBJ1-1; D is possibly TRBD1 (5 bases). This CDR3 has 16 amino acids. Trimming shortened V by 4 bases and J by 3 bases, and 18 bases separated the two germline ends. Per germline, CDR1 SEHNR and CDR2 FQNEAQ (reference sequence). The CDR3 loop is CASSSGDRGPYTEAFF. Here the CDR3 DNA reads TGTGCCAGCAGCTCCGGAGACCGGGGCCCTTACACTGAAGCTTTCTTT.

The table lists this clonotype with many counts. The rearrangement links TRBV29-1 to TRBJ2-3; unclear D gene. Germline CDR1 SQVTM, CDR2 ANQGSEA. The CDR3 extends over 13 amino acids. Trimming stripped 2 bases from V and 6 bases from J, with 12 bases between. The DNA of the CDR3 is TGCAGCGTTGAATTTGGCTACGCCGATACGCAGTATTTT. Translation: CSVEFGYADTQYF.

V gene TRBV29-1 combines with J gene TRBJ1-2; 8 bases fit TRBD1. The V and J ends lost 1 base and 2 bases, in that order; junction bases with no gene match: 3. CDR3 length: 14 residues. Germline V gene sequence: CDR1 SQVTM, CDR2 ANQGSEA. The CDR3 DNA is TGCAGCGTTGAAGGGACAGGGTGGAACTATGGCTACACCTTC. The encoded protein is CSVEGTGWNYGYTF.

This clonotype showed up many times. The genes are TRBV30 and TRBJ2-4; D remains unclear. The CDR3 extends over 15 amino acids. Trimming cost V 0 bases and J 0 bases, with 9 bases left between them. Germline assignment: CDR1 GTSNPN and CDR2 SVGIG (reference sequence). CDR3 in amino acids: CAWSVFSLAKNIQYF. CDR3 nucleotides: TGTGCCTGGAGTGTCTTCAGTCTAGCCAAAAACATTCAGTACTTC.

The chain uses TRBV5-6 and TRBJ2-7; perhaps TRBD2 as D (6 bases). V dropped 1 base and J dropped 2 bases, with 13 bases sitting between them. Germline CDR1 is SGHDT and CDR2 is YYEEEE. This CDR3 is built from 15 residues. CDR3 sequence (DNA): TGTGCCAGCAGCTTGTCACGGGACTCAGCCTACGAGCAGTACTTC. Its translation is CASSLSRDSAYEQYF.

The V gene is TRBV29-1, the J gene TRBJ1-6; possibly TRBD1 for D (5 bases). V lost 7 bases to trimming and J lost 1 base, with 8 bases between them. CDR1 and CDR2 from the germline V gene are SQVTM and ANQGSEA. This CDR3 is 13 amino acids long. CDR3 bases: TGCAGCGAAGGGGCGTCCTATAATTCACCCCTCCACTTT. As protein: CSEGASYNSPLHF.

In regard to this clonotype: The conserved phenylalanine or tryptophan normally closing the CDR3 is absent here, so this likely arose from a read error. The genes are TRBV2 and TRBJ2-5; 10 nucleotides line up with TRBD2. Trimming took 8 bases from V and 5 from J; bases not matched to a gene: 20. From germline, CDR1 is SNHLY and CDR2 FYNNEI. This CDR3 contains 18 residues. The CDR3 sequence: CASGVTAGGPSVSETQYL. The CDR3 DNA is TGTGCCAGCGGAGTGACAGCGGGAGGGCCGTCTGTTTCGGAGACCCAGTACCTC.

The CDR3 nucleotides are TGTGCCAGCAGTTATCAGGACAGGAGCTCCTACGAGCAGTACTTC. This encodes CASSYQDRSSYEQYF. The chain carries TRBV6-2 or TRBV6-3 and TRBJ2-7; 7 positions match TRBD1. The V segment lost 3 bases and the J segment 0 bases; nucleotides outside the gene matches: 5. This CDR3 has 15 amino acids. CDR1 MNHEY and CDR2 SVGEGT come from the germline V gene.

Many counts were recorded for this clonotype. The chain links TRBV6-1 to TRBJ2-2; TRBD2 is a possible D gene (5 bases). Germline CDR1 is MNHNS and CDR2 is SASEGT. This CDR3 contains 17 residues. The V and J ends lost 5 bases and 0 bases respectively, with 16 bases between them. CDR3 sequence: CASSTVLLGANTGELFF. CDR3 DNA sequence: TGTGCCAGCAGTACCGTATTACTGGGAGCGAACACCGGGGAGCTGTTTTTT.

This clonotype was seen a few times. Here the CDR3 reads CASSAVRVTSYEQYF. The CDR3 DNA reads as TGTGCCAGCAGTGCCGTGAGGGTAACGTCCTACGAGCAGTACTTC. The chain carries TRBV6-2 or TRBV6-3 and TRBJ2-7; D might be TRBD2 (5 bases). Germline CDR1 and CDR2: MNHEY and SVGEGT. The V end lost 5 bases, the J end lost 1 base, and 15 bases lay between the germline ends. The CDR3 is 15 amino acids.

This clonotype was seen repeatedly, ten times or more. The gene calls are TRBV13 and TRBJ1-5, with D possibly TRBD1 on 5 matching bases. Trimming took off 5 bases at V and 5 bases at J, with 16 bases between the two ends. The CDR3 contains 15 residues. CDR1 PRHDT and CDR2 FYEKMQ come from the germline V gene (reference sequence). The CDR3 nucleotides read TGTGCCAGCAGCGACAGTCTCTCCCGGGATCAGCCCCAGCATTTT. Its protein product is CASSDSLSRDQPQHF.

V gene TRBV30 combines with J gene TRBJ2-2; 9 nucleotides agree with TRBD1. V was clipped by 5 bases and J by 11 bases; unmatched bases: 21. This CDR3 spans 17 amino acids. CDR1 and CDR2 from the germline V gene are GTSNPN and SVGIG (reference sequence). For the CDR3, the DNA is TGTGCCTGGGAAACAGGGGGCGAGAGGTCAGGGCCGGTAGAGCTGTTTTTT. This gives the protein CAWETGGERSGPVELFF. The full variable domain, with the rest looked up from reference TRBV30 and TRBJ2-2, is SQTIHQWPATLVQPVGSPLSLECTVEGTSNPNLYWYRQAAGRGLQLLFYSVGIGQISSEVPQNLSASRPQDRQFILSSKKLLLSDSGFYLCAWETGGERSGPVELFFGEGSRLTVL.

CDR3 sequence reads: CASSYGQGDWTEAFF. In DNA form, the CDR3 reads TGTGCCAGCAGTTACGGACAGGGGGATTGGACTGAAGCTTTCTTT. The V and J genes are TRBV2 and TRBJ1-1; 10 bases align to TRBD1. CDR1 is SNHLY, CDR2 FYNNEI, per germline. Trimming at V came to 5 bases and at J to 5 bases, leaving 8 bases not matched to a gene. The CDR3 spans 15 residues.